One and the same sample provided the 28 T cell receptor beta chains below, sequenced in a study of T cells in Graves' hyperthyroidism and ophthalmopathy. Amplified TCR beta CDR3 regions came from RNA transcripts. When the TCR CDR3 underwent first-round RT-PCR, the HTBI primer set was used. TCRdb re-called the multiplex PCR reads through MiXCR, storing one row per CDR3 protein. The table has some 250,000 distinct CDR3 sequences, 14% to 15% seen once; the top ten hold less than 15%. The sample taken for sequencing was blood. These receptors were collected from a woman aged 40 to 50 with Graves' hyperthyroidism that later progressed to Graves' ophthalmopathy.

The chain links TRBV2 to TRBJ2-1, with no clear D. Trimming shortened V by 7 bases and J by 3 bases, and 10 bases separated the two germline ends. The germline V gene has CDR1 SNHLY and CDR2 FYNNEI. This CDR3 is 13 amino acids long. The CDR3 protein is CASKPRSYNEQFF. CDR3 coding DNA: TGTGCCAGCAAGCCTAGAAGCTACAATGAGCAGTTCTTC.

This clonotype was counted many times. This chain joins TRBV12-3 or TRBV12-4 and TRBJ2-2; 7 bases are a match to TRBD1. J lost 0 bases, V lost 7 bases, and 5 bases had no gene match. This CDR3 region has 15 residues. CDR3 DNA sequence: TGTGCCAGCACTCGGGACAGAACGAACACCGGGGAGCTGTTTTTT. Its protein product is CASTRDRTNTGELFF.

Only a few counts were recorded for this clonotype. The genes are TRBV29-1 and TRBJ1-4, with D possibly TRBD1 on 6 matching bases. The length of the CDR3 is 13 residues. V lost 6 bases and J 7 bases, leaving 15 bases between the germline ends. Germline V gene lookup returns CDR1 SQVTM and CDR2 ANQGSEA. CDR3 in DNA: TGCAGCGTCCTCAGGGGCCTCGGTGAAAAACTGTTTTTT. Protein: CSVLRGLGEKLFF. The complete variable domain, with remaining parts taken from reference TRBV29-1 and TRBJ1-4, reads SAVISQKPSRDICQRGTSLTIQCQVDSQVTMMFWYRQQPGQSLTLIATANQGSEATYESGFVIDKFPISRPNLTFSTLTVSNMSPEDSSIYLCSVLRGLGEKLFFGSGTQLSVL.

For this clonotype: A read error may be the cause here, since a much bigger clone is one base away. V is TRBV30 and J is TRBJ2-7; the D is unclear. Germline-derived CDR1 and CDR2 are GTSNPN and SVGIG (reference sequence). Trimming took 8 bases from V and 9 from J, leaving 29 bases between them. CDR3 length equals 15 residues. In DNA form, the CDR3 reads TGTGCCCTGGCTCGTGAGTTGTACGTTGGCCACGGGCAGTACTTC. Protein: CALARELYVGHGQYF.

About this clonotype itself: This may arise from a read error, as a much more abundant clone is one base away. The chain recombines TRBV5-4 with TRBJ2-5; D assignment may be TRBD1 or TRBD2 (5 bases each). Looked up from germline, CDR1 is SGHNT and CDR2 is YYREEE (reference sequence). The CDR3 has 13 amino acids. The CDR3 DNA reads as TGTGCCAGCAGGTCGACACTGGGGGAGACCCAGCACTTC. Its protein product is CASRSTLGETQHF.

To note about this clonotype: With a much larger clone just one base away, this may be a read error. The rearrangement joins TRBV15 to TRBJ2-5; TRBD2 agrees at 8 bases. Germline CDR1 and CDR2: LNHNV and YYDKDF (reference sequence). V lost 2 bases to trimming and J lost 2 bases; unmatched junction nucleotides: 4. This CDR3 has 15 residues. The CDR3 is CATSRWTSCQETQYF. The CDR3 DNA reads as TGTGCCACCAGCAGATGGACTAGCTGTCAAGAGACCCAGTACTTC.

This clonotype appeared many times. The CDR3 region is CASSLSQNTEAFF. The CDR3 coding sequence is TGCGCCAGCAGCTTGAGTCAGAACACTGAAGCTTTCTTT. V gene TRBV5-1 combines with J gene TRBJ1-1; D gene uncertain. Germline-derived CDR1 and CDR2 are SGHRS and YFSETQ. V lost 1 base and J lost 1, with 5 bases in between. The CDR3 extends over 13 amino acids.

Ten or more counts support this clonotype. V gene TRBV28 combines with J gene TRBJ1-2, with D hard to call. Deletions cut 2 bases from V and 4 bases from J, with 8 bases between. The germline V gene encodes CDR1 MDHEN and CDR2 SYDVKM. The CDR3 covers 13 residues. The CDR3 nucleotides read TGTGCCAGCAGTTTACAGACTAGCTATGGCTACACCTTC. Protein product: CASSLQTSYGYTF.

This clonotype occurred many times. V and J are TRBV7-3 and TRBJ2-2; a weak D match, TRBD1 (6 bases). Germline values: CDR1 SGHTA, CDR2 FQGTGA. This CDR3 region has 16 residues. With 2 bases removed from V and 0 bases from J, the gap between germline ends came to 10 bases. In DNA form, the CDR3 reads TGTGCCAGCAGCTTATGGGGGACATCGAACACCGGGGAGCTGTTTTTT. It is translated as CASSLWGTSNTGELFF.

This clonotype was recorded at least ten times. CDR3 residues: CASSQAQGQSYEQYF. CDR3 nucleotide sequence: TGTGCCAGCAGTCAAGCTCAGGGGCAATCCTACGAGCAGTACTTC. The chain links TRBV27 to TRBJ2-7; TRBD1 is a possible D gene (6 bases). Germline V gene sequence: CDR1 MNHEY, CDR2 SMNVEV (reference sequence). The length of the CDR3 is 15 residues. Trimming pared 5 bases from V and 1 base from J, leaving 15 bases between.

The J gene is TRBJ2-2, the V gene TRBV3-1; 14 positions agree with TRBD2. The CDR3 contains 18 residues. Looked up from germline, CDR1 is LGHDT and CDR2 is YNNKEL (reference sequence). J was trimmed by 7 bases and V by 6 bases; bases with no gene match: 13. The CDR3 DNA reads TGTGCCAGCAGTCCGGGACTAGCGGGAGAATGGGCTGGCGGGGAGCTGTTTTTT. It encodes CASSPGLAGEWAGGELFF.

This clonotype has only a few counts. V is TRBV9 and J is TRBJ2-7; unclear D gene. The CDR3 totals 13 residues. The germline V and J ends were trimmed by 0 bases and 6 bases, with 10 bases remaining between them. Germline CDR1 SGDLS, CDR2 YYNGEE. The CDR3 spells CASSVVGWTEQYF. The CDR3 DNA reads TGTGCCAGCAGCGTAGTGGGGTGGACCGAGCAGTACTTC.

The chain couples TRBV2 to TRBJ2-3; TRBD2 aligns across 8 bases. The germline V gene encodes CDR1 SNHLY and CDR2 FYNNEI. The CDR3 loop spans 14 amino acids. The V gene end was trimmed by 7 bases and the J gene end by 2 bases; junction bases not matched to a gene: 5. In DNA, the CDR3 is TGTGCCAGCAACCAGCGGGAGATCACAGATACGCAGTATTTT. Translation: CASNQREITDTQYF.

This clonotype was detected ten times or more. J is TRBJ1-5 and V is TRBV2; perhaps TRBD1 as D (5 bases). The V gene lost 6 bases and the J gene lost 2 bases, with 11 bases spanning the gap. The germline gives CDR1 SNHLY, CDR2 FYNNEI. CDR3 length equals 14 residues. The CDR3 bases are TGTGCCAGCAGCAAGAGAGGGGGCAATCAGCCCCAGCATTTT. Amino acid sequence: CASSKRGGNQPQHF.

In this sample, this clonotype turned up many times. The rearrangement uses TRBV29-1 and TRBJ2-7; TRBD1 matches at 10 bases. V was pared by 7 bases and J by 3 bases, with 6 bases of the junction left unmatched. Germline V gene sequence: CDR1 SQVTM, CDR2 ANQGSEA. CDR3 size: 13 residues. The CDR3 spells CSAVRTGGYEQYF. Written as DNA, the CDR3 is TGCAGCGCCGTTAGGACAGGGGGCTACGAGCAGTACTTC.

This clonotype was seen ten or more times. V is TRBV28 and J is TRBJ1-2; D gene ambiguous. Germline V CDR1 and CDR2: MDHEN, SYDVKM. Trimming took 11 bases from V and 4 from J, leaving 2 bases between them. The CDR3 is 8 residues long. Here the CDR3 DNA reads TGTGCCCCCTATGGCTACACCTTC. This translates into CAPYGYTF.

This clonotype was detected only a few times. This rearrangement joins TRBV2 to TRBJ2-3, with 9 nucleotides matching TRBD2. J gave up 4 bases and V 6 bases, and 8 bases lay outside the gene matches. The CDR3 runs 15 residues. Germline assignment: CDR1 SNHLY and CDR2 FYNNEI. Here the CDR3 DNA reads TGTGCCAGCAGCGTGACTAGCGGAAGGGCAGATACGCAGTATTTT. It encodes CASSVTSGRADTQYF.

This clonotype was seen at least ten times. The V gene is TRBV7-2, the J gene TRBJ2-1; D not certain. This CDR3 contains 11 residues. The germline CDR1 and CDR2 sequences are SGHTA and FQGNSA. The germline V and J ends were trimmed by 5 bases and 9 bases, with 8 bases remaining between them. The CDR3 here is CASSAWGEQFF. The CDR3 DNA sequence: TGTGCCAGCAGCGCCTGGGGTGAGCAGTTCTTC.

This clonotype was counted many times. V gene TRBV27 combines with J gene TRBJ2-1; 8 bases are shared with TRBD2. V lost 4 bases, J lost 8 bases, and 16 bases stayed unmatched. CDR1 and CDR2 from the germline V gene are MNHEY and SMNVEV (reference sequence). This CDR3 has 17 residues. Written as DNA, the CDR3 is TGTGCCAGCAGTTCCCCCATTCGGAGCGGGAGAAAGGATGAGCAGTTCTTC. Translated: CASSSPIRSGRKDEQFF.

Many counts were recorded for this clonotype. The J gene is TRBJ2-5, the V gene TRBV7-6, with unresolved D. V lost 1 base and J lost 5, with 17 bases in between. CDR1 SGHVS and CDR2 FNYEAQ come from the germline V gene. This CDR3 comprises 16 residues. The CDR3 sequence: CASSLVATSDPETQYF. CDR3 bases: TGTGCCAGCAGCTTAGTTGCGACCTCCGATCCGGAGACCCAGTACTTC.

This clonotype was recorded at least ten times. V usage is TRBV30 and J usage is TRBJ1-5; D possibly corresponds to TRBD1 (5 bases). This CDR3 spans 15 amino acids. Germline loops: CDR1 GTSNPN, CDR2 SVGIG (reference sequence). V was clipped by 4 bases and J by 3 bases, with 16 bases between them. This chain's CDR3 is CAWTTLRQYNQPQHF. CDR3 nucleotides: TGTGCCTGGACCACCCTCCGACAGTACAATCAGCCCCAGCATTTT. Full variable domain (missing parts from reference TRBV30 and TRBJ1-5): SQTIHQWPATLVQPVGSPLSLECTVEGTSNPNLYWYRQAAGRGLQLLFYSVGIGQISSEVPQNLSASRPQDRQFILSSKKLLLSDSGFYLCAWTTLRQYNQPQHFGDGTRLSIL.

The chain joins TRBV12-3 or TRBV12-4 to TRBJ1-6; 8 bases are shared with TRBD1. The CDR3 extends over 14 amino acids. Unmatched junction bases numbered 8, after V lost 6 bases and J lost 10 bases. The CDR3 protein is CASSRDRGVSPLHF. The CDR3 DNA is TGTGCCAGCAGCCGAGACAGGGGTGTCTCACCCCTCCACTTT.

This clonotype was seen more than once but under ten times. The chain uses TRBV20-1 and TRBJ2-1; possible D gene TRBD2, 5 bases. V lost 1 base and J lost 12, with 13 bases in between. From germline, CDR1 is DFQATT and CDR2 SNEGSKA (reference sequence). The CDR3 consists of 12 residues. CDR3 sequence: CSARAGVGPQFF. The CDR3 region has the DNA TGCAGTGCTAGAGCCGGGGTGGGCCCGCAGTTCTTC.

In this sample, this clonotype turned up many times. The CDR3 protein is CASSPRQITNEKLFF. The CDR3 DNA sequence: TGTGCCAGCAGTCCTAGACAGATAACTAATGAAAAACTGTTTTTT. The V gene is TRBV2, the J gene TRBJ1-4, with a tentative D call TRBD1 (5 bases). Germline assignment: CDR1 SNHLY and CDR2 FYNNEI. The length of the CDR3 is 15 residues. V shed 5 bases and J shed 1 base, with 11 bases lying between them. Variable domain in full (rest from reference TRBV2 and TRBJ1-4): EPEVTQTPSHQVTQMGQEVILRCVPISNHLYFYWYRQILGQKVEFLVSFYNNEISEKSEIFDDQFSVERPDGSNFTLKIRSTKLEDSAMYFCASSPRQITNEKLFFGSGTQLSVL.

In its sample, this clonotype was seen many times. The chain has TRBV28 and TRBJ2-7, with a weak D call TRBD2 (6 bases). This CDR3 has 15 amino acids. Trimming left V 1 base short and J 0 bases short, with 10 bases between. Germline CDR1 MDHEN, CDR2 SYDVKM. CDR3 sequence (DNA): TGTGCCAGCAGTTTATCCAGCGGGCACTCCTACGAGCAGTACTTC. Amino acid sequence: CASSLSSGHSYEQYF.

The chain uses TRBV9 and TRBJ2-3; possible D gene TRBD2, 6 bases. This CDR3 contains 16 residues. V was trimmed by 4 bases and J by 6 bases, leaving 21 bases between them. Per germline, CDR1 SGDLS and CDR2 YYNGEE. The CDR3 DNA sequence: TGTGCCAGCAGCCGCCCGGGACTCCGAGACACGGATACGCAGTATTTT. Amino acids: CASSRPGLRDTDTQYF. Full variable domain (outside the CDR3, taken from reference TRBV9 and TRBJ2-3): DSGVTQTPKHLITATGQRVTLRCSPRSGDLSVYWYQQSLDQGLQFLIQYYNGEERAKGNILERFSAQQFPDLHSELNLSSLELGDSALYFCASSRPGLRDTDTQYFGPGTRLTVL.

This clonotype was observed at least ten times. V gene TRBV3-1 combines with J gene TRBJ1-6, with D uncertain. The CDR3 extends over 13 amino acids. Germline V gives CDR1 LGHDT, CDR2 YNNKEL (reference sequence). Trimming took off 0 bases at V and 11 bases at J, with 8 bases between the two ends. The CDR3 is CASSQDRTTPLHF. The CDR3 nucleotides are TGTGCCAGCAGCCAAGATAGGACGACACCCCTCCACTTT.

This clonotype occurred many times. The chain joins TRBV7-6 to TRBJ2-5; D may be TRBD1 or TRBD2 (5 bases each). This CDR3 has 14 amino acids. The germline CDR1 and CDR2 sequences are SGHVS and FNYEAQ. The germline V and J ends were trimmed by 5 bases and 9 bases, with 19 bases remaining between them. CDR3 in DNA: TGTGCCAGCAGCCCCGGGACGGGTCCGGCGGCCCAGTACTTC. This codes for CASSPGTGPAAQYF.